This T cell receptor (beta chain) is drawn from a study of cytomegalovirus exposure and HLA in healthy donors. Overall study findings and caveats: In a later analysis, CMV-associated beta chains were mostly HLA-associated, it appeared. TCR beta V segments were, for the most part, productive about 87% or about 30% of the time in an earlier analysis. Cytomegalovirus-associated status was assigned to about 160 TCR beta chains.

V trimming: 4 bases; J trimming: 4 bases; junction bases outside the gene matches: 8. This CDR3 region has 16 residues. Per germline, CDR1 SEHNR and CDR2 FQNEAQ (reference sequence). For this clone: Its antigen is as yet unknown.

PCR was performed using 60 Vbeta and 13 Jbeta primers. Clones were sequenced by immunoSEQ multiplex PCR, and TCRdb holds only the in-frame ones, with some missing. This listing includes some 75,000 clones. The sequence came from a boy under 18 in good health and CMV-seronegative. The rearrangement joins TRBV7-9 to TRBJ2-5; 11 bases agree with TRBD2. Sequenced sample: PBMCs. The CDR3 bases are TGTGCCAGCAGCTCCCCCCTACTAGCGGGAGTAGAGACCCAGTACTTC. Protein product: CASSSPLLAGVETQYF.